Below are 27 T cell receptor beta chains sequenced from a single sample in a study of vaccination effects on CD4 cells after COVID-19. Antigen-specific CD4+ T cells were expanded with viral peptide pools in the ViraFEST assay before sequencing. Researchers isolated CD4+ T cells once less than twelve days of culture had elapsed. Vaccinees lacked prior SARS-CoV-2 infection and tested negative for nucleocapsid antibodies. No antigen is known for these receptors. Sequencing used immunoSEQ multiplex PCR; TCRdb keeps in-frame clones, though not all of them. Of tens of thousands of clones in the sample, 73% were seen once. The source material was CD4+ T cells from PBMCs cultured with SARS-CoV-2 spike peptides, sampled before COVID-19 vaccination. The receptors here all came from a human donor who received a COVID-19 vaccine.

This clone was detected once. The V gene is TRBV24-1, the J gene TRBJ1-2, with no clear D. Trimming stripped 4 bases from V and 4 bases from J, with 15 bases between. The CDR3 is made up of 15 amino acids. CDR1 and CDR2 from the germline V gene are KGHDR and SFDVKD. The CDR3 loop is CATSDSRTGGYGYTF. DNA for the CDR3: TGTGCCACCAGTGACTCCCGGACTGGCGGCTATGGCTACACCTTC.

The CDR3 nucleotides are TGTGCCAGCTCACCGGGACTAGAGGCGGCAGATACGCAGTATTTT. Amino acids: CASSPGLEAADTQYF. The chain is built from TRBV18 and TRBJ2-3; 8 nucleotides agree with TRBD2. This CDR3 is built from 15 residues. The germline V gene encodes CDR1 KGHSH and CDR2 LQKENI. V was pared by 3 bases and J by 4 bases, with 6 bases of the junction left unmatched.

The gene calls are TRBV5-1 and TRBJ2-3, with 7 positions matching TRBD1. The CDR3 has 15 residues. Germline V gene data show CDR1 as SGHRS and CDR2 as YFSETQ. J was trimmed by 2 bases and V by 5 bases; bases with no gene match: 8. CDR3 sequence (DNA): TGCGCCAGCAGAGCAGACAGGGTCGCCACAGATACGCAGTATTTT. Translating it yields CASRADRVATDTQYF.

The chain combines TRBV11-2 with TRBJ2-5; no clear D. Per the germline V gene, CDR1 is SGHAT and CDR2 is FQNNGV. The V gene lost 2 bases and the J gene lost 6 bases, with 7 bases spanning the gap. The CDR3 sequence is 12 residues long. The CDR3 sequence: CASSLLYQTQYF. In DNA form, the CDR3 reads TGTGCCAGCAGCTTACTTTACCAGACCCAGTACTTC.

The chain joins TRBV19 to TRBJ1-2; 7 positions agree with TRBD1. The CDR3 has 15 residues. V lost 3 bases, J lost 2 bases, and 6 bases stayed unmatched. Looked up from germline, CDR1 is LNHDA and CDR2 is SQIVND (reference sequence). CDR3 in DNA: TGTGCCAGTAGTATGGGGGACAGCGTAAACTATGGCTACACCTTC. Translated: CASSMGDSVNYGYTF.

This chain joins TRBV4-1 and TRBJ1-4; D is unresolved. The CDR3 runs to 17 residues. Trimming removed 0 bases at V and 5 bases at J, with 16 bases between. Germline CDR1 is MGHRA and CDR2 is YSYEKL. CDR3 sequence: CASSQDRRKQSNEKLFF. The CDR3 DNA reads TGCGCCAGCAGCCAAGATCGGAGAAAACAGTCGAATGAAAAACTGTTTTTT.

V and J are TRBV6-5 and TRBJ1-2; D remains ambiguous. The V gene lost 0 bases and the J gene lost 2 bases, with 4 bases spanning the gap. This CDR3 comprises 13 residues. Germline V gene lookup returns CDR1 MNHEY and CDR2 SVGAGI. This CDR3 reads CASSYSENYGYTF. Here the CDR3 DNA reads TGTGCCAGCAGTTACTCAGAGAACTATGGCTACACCTTC.

The chain has TRBV27 and TRBJ2-5, with D perhaps matching TRBD1 (5 bases). Germline V gene sequence: CDR1 MNHEY, CDR2 SMNVEV (reference sequence). V lost 6 bases, J lost 1 base, and 6 bases lay in between. The CDR3 spans 12 residues. The CDR3 is CASRGVQETQYF. The CDR3 DNA sequence: TGTGCCAGCAGAGGGGTCCAAGAGACCCAGTACTTC.

V is TRBV7-2 and J is TRBJ2-1; 15 nucleotides line up with TRBD2. There are 19 residues in the CDR3. The V segment lost 5 bases and the J segment 0 bases; nucleotides outside the gene matches: 8. Germline loops: CDR1 SGHTA, CDR2 FQGNSA. CDR3 amino acids: CASSVTGLAGGFSYNEQFF. The DNA for the CDR3 is TGTGCCAGCAGCGTGACGGGACTAGCGGGGGGATTCTCCTACAATGAGCAGTTCTTC.

The V call is TRBV6-6, the J call TRBJ2-7, with 10 bases identical to TRBD2. The ends lost 3 bases at V and 3 bases at J; junction bases unmatched: 5. Germline V gene lookup returns CDR1 MNHNY and CDR2 SVGAGI (reference sequence). This CDR3 is 15 amino acids long. The CDR3 bases are TGTGCCAGCAGTTATCCCCTAGCGGGAGACTACGAGCAGTACTTC. It codes for CASSYPLAGDYEQYF.

The chain combines TRBV24-1 with TRBJ2-2, with no clear D. V was shortened by 7 bases and J by 4 bases, with 6 bases between the two germline ends. From germline, CDR1 is KGHDR and CDR2 SFDVKD. This CDR3 is built from 12 residues. The CDR3: CATSSPTGELFF. Written as DNA, the CDR3 is TGTGCCACCAGCTCTCCCACCGGGGAGCTGTTTTTT.

The chain carries TRBV2 and TRBJ2-3; 8 nucleotides match TRBD2. J gave up 5 bases and V 6 bases, and 13 bases lay outside the gene matches. Germline CDR1 SNHLY, CDR2 FYNNEI. This CDR3 spans 16 amino acids. CDR3 protein: CASSPRAGGRIDTQYF. DNA for the CDR3: TGTGCCAGCAGCCCCCGTGCGGGAGGACGCATAGATACGCAGTATTTT.

The chain employs TRBV19 and TRBJ2-7, with 9 bases that match TRBD1. The CDR3 loop spans 16 amino acids. Germline V gene lookup returns CDR1 LNHDA and CDR2 SQIVND (reference sequence). Losses at the gene ends were 6 bases for V and 4 bases for J; bases not matched to a gene: 13. In DNA form, the CDR3 reads TGTGCCAGTAGCCATTCTGAGGGGACAGGGTTTTACGAGCAGTACTTC. It translates to CASSHSEGTGFYEQYF.

Written as DNA, the CDR3 is TGTGCCAGCAGAACGGACGGGAACTATGGCTACACCTTC. It codes for CASRTDGNYGYTF. The chain recombines TRBV25-1 with TRBJ1-2; D is unresolved. V was clipped by 6 bases and J by 2 bases, with 10 bases between them. The CDR3 spans 13 residues. Germline values: CDR1 MGHDK, CDR2 SYGVNS.

V usage is TRBV18 and J usage is TRBJ2-7, with D possibly called TRBD1 or TRBD2 (5 bases each). Germline V gene sequence: CDR1 KGHSH, CDR2 LQKENI. CDR3 length: 16 residues. Trimming took 3 bases from V and 6 from J, leaving 21 bases between them. The CDR3 here is CASSPVASGASGEQYF. The DNA of the CDR3 is TGTGCCAGCTCACCGGTCGCGTCCGGGGCCTCGGGCGAGCAGTACTTC.

This clone was detected only once. This chain joins TRBV30 and TRBJ1-2; 7 bases match TRBD1. The J segment lost 3 bases and the V segment lost 5 bases, leaving 9 bases of the junction unmatched. This CDR3 is 14 amino acids long. CDR1 and CDR2 (germline): GTSNPN, SVGIG (reference sequence). For the CDR3, the DNA is TGTGCCTGGGTGGCAGGGGGGGAGGACTATGGCTACACCTTC. Amino acid sequence: CAWVAGGEDYGYTF.

The chain recombines TRBV19 with TRBJ2-7, with 8 bases that match TRBD1. The V segment lost 2 bases and the J segment 1 base; nucleotides outside the gene matches: 13. Germline CDR1 LNHDA, CDR2 SQIVND (reference sequence). The CDR3 covers 18 residues. The DNA of the CDR3 is TGTGCCAGTAGTATAACCCCCTCCGGGACAGGTTCTTCCTACGAGCAGTACTTC. It specifies CASSITPSGTGSSYEQYF.

The chain is built from TRBV6-1 and TRBJ2-2; the D is unclear. CDR1 MNHNS and CDR2 SASEGT come from the germline V gene. V was shortened by 2 bases and J by 0 bases, with 1 base between the two germline ends. The CDR3 covers 13 residues. The CDR3 nucleotides are TGTGCCAGCAGTGAACCGAACACCGGGGAGCTGTTTTTT. Translated: CASSEPNTGELFF.

This chain joins TRBV27 and TRBJ1-5; D gene uncertain. CDR3 size: 15 residues. V was pared by 6 bases and J by 0 bases, with 12 bases between. Germline lookup yields CDR1 MNHEY and CDR2 SMNVEV (reference sequence). The CDR3 nucleotides read TGTGCCAGCAGCAGAGTCGCCTATAGCAATCAGCCCCAGCATTTT. Its translation is CASSRVAYSNQPQHF.

This clone was found once. As DNA, the CDR3 is TGTGCCAGCAGGCCCGGGACTAGCGGGTACGAGCAGTACTTC. This sequence encodes CASRPGTSGYEQYF. This sequence joins TRBV9 and TRBJ2-7; 12 bases are a match to TRBD2. The CDR3 has 14 residues. V trimming: 5 bases; J trimming: 4 bases; junction bases outside the gene matches: 4. The germline V gene has CDR1 SGDLS and CDR2 YYNGEE.

V usage is TRBV14 and J usage is TRBJ1-3; perhaps TRBD1 as D (6 bases). Per the germline V gene, CDR1 is SGHDN and CDR2 is FVKESK. Deletions cut 2 bases from V and 2 bases from J, with 10 bases between. This CDR3 spans 15 amino acids. The CDR3 sequence: CASSQRAGAGNTIYF. The CDR3, as DNA: TGTGCCAGCAGCCAACGGGCAGGGGCTGGAAACACCATATATTTT.

V is TRBV27 and J is TRBJ2-7; D is possibly TRBD1 (6 bases). The CDR3 totals 16 residues. Trimming left V 5 bases short and J 4 bases short, with 21 bases between. Germline V gives CDR1 MNHEY, CDR2 SMNVEV (reference sequence). The CDR3 DNA reads TGTGCCAGCAGTGGTAATTCGTGGGACACCTCATACGAGCAGTACTTC. Its translation is CASSGNSWDTSYEQYF.

The rearrangement uses TRBV18 and TRBJ2-3, with D perhaps matching TRBD2 (6 bases). CDR1 and CDR2 from the germline V gene are KGHSH and LQKENI. This CDR3 region has 19 residues. Trimming cost V 1 base and J 3 bases, with 23 bases left between them. The CDR3 here is CASSPRGLPLTTKTDTQYF. As DNA, the CDR3 is TGTGCCAGCTCACCACGGGGACTTCCTCTTACCACTAAGACAGATACGCAGTATTTT.

The gene calls are TRBV5-6 and TRBJ2-5, with 8 positions matching TRBD2. The CDR3 spans 13 residues. Per germline, CDR1 SGHDT and CDR2 YYEEEE. The trim removed 1 base at V and 5 bases at J, leaving 1 base unmatched. The CDR3 here is CASSLRGGETQYF. CDR3 nucleotides: TGTGCCAGCAGCTTGCGGGGGGGGGAGACCCAGTACTTC.

This chain connects TRBV3-1 (or the pseudogene TRBV3-2) to TRBJ2-3; D is unclear. The CDR3 length is 13 residues. Germline CDR1 and CDR2: LGHDT and YNNKEL (reference sequence). The V end lost 4 bases, the J end lost 4 bases, and 9 bases lay between the germline ends. CDR3 amino acids: CASSPGGSDTQYF. Here the CDR3 DNA reads TGTGCCAGCAGCCCTGGCGGATCAGATACGCAGTATTTT.

The chain has TRBV2 and TRBJ2-7; TRBD2 agrees at 7 bases. The V gene end was trimmed by 8 bases and the J gene end by 5 bases; junction bases not matched to a gene: 9. The CDR3 loop spans 13 amino acids. Germline V gene lookup returns CDR1 SNHLY and CDR2 FYNNEI. This CDR3 is CASFRGSLDEQYF. The CDR3 coding sequence is TGTGCCAGCTTCCGCGGGAGCTTGGACGAGCAGTACTTC.

This clone is classed as medium-sized. The chain links TRBV10-3 to TRBJ1-1; 7 bases line up with TRBD1. The germline gives CDR1 ENHRY, CDR2 SYGVKD. CDR3 size: 15 residues. V gave up 2 bases and J gave up 8 bases; unmatched junction bases: 11. CDR3 loop: CAISETGTATTEAFF. In nucleotides, the CDR3 is TGTGCCATCAGTGAGACCGGGACAGCTACTACCGAAGCTTTCTTT.